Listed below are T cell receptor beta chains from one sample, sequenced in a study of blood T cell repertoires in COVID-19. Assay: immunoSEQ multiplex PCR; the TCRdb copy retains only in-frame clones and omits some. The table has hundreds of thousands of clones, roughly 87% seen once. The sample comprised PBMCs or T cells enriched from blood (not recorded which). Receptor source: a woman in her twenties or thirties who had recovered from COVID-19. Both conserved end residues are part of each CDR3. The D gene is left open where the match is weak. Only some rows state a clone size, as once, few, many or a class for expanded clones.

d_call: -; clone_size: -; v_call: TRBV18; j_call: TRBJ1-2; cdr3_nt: TGTGCCAGCTCACCAATCGAGGGATTCAACTATGGCTACACCTTC; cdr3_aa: CASSPIEGFNYGYTF
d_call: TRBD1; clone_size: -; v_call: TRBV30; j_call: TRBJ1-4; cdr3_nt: TGTGCCTGGAGTGTACAGGGGAGGAATGAAAAACTGTTTTTT; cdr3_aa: CAWSVQGRNEKLFF
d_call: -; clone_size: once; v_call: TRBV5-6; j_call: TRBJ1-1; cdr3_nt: TGTGCCAGCAGCGCACTATTTGGGACTGAAGCTTTCTTT; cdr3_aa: CASSALFGTEAFF
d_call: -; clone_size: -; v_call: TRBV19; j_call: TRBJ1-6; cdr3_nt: TGTGCCAGTTCTCGCATCGGGACTGCTTCACCCCTCCACTTT; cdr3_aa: CASSRIGTASPLHF
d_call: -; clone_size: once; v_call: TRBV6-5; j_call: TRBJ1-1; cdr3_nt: TGTGCCAGCGCTGTACAGGGCTGGACTGAAGCTTTCTTT; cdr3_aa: CASAVQGWTEAFF
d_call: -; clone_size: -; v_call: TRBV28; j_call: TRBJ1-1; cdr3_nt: TGTGCCAGCAGCGACGGACACAACACTGAAGCTTTCTTT; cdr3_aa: CASSDGHNTEAFF
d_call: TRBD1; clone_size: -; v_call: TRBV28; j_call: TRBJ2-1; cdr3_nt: TGTGCCAGCAGCCCTCCCGGACAGGGGGCCTACAATGAGCAGTTCTTC; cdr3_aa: CASSPPGQGAYNEQFF
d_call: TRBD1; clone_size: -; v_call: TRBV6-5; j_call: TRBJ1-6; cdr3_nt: TGTGCCAGCACGATAGGACAGGGGATTAATTCACCCCTCCACTTT; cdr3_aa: CASTIGQGINSPLHF
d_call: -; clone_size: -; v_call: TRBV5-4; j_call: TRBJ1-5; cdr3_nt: TGTGCCACCCTGAGGAGGGAATTGAATGATAGCAATCAGCCCCAGCATTTT; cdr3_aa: CATLRRELNDSNQPQHF
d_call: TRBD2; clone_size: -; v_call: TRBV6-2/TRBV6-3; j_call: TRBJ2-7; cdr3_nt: TGTGCCAGCAGTCTCTCCGGGACTAGCGGGTTATACGAGCAGTACTTC; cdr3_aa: CASSLSGTSGLYEQYF
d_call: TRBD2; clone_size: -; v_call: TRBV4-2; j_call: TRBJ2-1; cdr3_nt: TGTGCCAGCAGCCAAAGTAGCGGGAGGGCGTCTCGTGAGCAGTTCTTC; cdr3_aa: CASSQSSGRASREQFF
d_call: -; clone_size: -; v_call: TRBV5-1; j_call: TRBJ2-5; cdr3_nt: TGCGCCAGCAGCTTGGGGGCAGGGGGGATTCGTACGACTTACCAAGAGACCCAGTACTTC; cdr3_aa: CASSLGAGGIRTTYQETQYF
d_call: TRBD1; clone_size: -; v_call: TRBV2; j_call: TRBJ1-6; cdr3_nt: TGTGCCAGCAGTCGACAGGGCGGAGGATCACCCCTCCACTTT; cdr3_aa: CASSRQGGGSPLHF
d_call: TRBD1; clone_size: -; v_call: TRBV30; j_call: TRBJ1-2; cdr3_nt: TGTGCCTGGACCCACGGGGACAGCTATGGCTACACCTTC; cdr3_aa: CAWTHGDSYGYTF
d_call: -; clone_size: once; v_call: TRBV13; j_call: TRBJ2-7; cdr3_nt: TGTGCCAGCAGCCCTATGGGGCTATCGTTGACCTACGAGCAGTACTTC; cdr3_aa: CASSPMGLSLTYEQYF
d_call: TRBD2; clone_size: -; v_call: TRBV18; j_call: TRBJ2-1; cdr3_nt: TGTGCCAGCTCACCATCCCTCACGGGGGGGGAATACTACAATGAGCAGTTCTTC; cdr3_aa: CASSPSLTGGEYYNEQFF
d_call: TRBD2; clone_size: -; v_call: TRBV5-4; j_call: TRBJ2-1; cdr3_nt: TGTGCCAGCAGCGTACAGCGGGAGGAGGACAATGAGCAGTTCTTC; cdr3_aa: CASSVQREEDNEQFF
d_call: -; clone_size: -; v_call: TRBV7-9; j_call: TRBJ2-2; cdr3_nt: TGTGCCAGCAGCTCCGCATTGAGCGGCGCGAACACCGGGGAGCTGTTTTTT; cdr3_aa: CASSSALSGANTGELFF
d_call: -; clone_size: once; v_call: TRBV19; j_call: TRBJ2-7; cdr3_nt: TGTGCCAGTAGCACGGCGCCGCGGTTATTCTACGAGCAGTACTTC; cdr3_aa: CASSTAPRLFYEQYF
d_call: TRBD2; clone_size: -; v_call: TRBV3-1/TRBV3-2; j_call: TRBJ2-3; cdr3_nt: TGTGCCAGCAGCCCGGGACTAGCGGGACTCACAGATACGCAGTATTTT; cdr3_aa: CASSPGLAGLTDTQYF
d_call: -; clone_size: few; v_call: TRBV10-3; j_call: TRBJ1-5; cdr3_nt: TGTGCCATCAGTGACTACAGTGGGAATCAGCCCCAGCATTTT; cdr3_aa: CAISDYSGNQPQHF
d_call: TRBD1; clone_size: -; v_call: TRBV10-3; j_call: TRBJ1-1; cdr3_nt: TGTGCCATCCGACGGGGACAGGGCCAGGTAAGGGACACTGAAGCTTTCTTT; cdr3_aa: CAIRRGQGQVRDTEAFF
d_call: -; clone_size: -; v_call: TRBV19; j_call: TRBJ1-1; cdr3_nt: TGTGCCAGTAGTACGAGTGAAACTGAAGCTTTCTTT; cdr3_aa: CASSTSETEAFF
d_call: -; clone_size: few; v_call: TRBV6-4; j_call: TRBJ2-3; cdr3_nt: TGTGCCAGCAGTGGAGGGGAGGACACAGATACGCAGTATTTT; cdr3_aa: CASSGGEDTDTQYF
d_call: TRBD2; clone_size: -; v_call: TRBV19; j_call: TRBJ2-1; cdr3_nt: TGTGCCAGTAGTATTATGGGACTAGCGCTAGGCAATGAGCAGTTCTTC; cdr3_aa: CASSIMGLALGNEQFF
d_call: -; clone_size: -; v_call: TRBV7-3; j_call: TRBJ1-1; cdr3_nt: TGTGCCAGCAGCTTGGCGGGCCTGAACACTGAAGCTTTCTTT; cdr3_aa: CASSLAGLNTEAFF
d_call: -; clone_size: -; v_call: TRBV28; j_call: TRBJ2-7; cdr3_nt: TGTGCCAGCAGTTTAGTACAGCCCTACGAGCAGTACTTC; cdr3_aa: CASSLVQPYEQYF
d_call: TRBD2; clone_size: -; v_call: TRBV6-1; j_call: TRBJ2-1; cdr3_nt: TGTGCCAGCAGTGATTCAAGTAGCGGGGCTCTGTTAGGTGAGCAGTTCTTC; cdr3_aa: CASSDSSSGALLGEQFF
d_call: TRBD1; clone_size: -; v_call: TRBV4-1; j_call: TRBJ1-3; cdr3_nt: TGCGCCAGCAGCCAAGATCGGCAGGGGGCTGGAAACACCATATATTTT; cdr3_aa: CASSQDRQGAGNTIYF
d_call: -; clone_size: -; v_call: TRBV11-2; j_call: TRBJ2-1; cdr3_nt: TGTGCCAGCAGCTCGGGGGGACACGGTCCCAATGAGCAGTTCTTC; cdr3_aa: CASSSGGHGPNEQFF
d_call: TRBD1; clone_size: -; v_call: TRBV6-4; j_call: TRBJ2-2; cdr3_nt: TGTGCCAGCAGTGACTCCGGGACAGGGTCCGCCGGGGAGCTGTTTTTT; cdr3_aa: CASSDSGTGSAGELFF
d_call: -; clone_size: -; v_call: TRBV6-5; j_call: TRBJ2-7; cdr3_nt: TGTGCCAGCAGTTACAGTCGATCGAGAGGTGCCTACGAGCAGTACTTC; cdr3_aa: CASSYSRSRGAYEQYF
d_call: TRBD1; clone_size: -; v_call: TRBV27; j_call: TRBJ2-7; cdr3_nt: TGTGCCAGCAGTGACAGGGGGACCTACGAGCAGTACTTC; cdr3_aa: CASSDRGTYEQYF
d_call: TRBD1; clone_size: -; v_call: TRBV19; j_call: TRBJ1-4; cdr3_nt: TGTGCCAGTAGTACGGGCCAGGGGGACGAAAAACTGTTTTTT; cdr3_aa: CASSTGQGDEKLFF
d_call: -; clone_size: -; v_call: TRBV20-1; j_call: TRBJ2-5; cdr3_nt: TGCAGCCCCAGCAAGCGGGAGACCCAGTACTTC; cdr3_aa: CSPSKRETQYF
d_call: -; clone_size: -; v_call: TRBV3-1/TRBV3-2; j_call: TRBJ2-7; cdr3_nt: TGTGCCAGCAGCCAAGATAGAAGGCCGAGCGTCTCCTACGAGCAGTACTTC; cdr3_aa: CASSQDRRPSVSYEQYF
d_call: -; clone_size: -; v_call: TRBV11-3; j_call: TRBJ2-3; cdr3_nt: TGTGCCAGCAGCTTAGGTCGGCAGGTTAGAACAGATACGCAGTATTTT; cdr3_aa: CASSLGRQVRTDTQYF
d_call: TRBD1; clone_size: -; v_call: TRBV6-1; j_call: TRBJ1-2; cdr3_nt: TGTGCCAGCAGTGAAGAAACAGGGGGTTATGGCTACACCTTC; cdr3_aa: CASSEETGGYGYTF
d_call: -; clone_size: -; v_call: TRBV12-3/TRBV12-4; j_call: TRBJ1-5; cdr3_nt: TGTGCCAGCAGTTCCGGGTTCCAGCCCCAGCATTTT; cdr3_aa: CASSSGFQPQHF
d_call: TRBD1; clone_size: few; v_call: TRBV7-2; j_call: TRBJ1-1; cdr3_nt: TGTGCCAGCAGCTCGGGACAGGCGAACACTGAAGCTTTCTTT; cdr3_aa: CASSSGQANTEAFF
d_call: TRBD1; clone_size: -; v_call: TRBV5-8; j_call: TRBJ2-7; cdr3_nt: TGTGCCAGCAGCTTGGAGGGACAGTCCACCTACGAGCAGTACTTC; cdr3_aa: CASSLEGQSTYEQYF
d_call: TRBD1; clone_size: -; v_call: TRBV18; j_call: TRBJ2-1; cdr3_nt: TGTGCCAGCTCGGGCGGGCCGGACAGGGGTAGGAATGAGCAGTTCTTC; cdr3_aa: CASSGGPDRGRNEQFF
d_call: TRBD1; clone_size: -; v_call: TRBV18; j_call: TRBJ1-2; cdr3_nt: TGTGCCAGCTCACCTACAGGGGGCGACGATGGCTACACCTTC; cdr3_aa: CASSPTGGDDGYTF
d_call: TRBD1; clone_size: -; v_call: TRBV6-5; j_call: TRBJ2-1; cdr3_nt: TGTGCCAGCCGCAGGGACAGGGCCTACAATGAGCAGTTCTTC; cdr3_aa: CASRRDRAYNEQFF
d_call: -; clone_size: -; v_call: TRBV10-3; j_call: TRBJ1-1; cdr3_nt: TGTGCCATCAGTGATGTCTCGAACACTGAAGCTTTCTTT; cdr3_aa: CAISDVSNTEAFF
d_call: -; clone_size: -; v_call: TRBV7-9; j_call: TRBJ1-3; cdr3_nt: TGTGCCAGCAGGTTGGGGGGCCTCTCTGGAAACACCATATATTTT; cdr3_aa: CASRLGGLSGNTIYF
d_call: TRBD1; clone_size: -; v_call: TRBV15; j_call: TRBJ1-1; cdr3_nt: TGTGCCACCAGCAGAGGAGGGACAGGAAGTACTGAAGCTTTCTTT; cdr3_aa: CATSRGGTGSTEAFF
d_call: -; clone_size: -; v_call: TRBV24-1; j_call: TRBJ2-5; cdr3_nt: TGTGCCACCAGTGATTTAGCACGTGGCGGCGAGACCCAGTACTTC; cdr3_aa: CATSDLARGGETQYF
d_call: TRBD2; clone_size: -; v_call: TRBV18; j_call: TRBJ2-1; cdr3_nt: TGTGCCAGCTCACAGGGACTAGCGGAACTAAATGAGCAGTTCTTC; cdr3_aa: CASSQGLAELNEQFF
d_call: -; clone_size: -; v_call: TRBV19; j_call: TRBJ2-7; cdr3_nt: TGTGCCAGTAGTATGGTGGGGGGATACTACGAGCAGTACTTC; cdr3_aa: CASSMVGGYYEQYF
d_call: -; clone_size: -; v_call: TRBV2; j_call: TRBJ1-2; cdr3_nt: TGTGCCAGCAGGCGTCAGGGCGGCTACACCTTC; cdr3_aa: CASRRQGGYTF
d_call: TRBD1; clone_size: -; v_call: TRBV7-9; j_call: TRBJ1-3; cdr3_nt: TGTGCCAGCAGCTGGGACAGGGGTGCAAACACCATATATTTT; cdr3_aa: CASSWDRGANTIYF
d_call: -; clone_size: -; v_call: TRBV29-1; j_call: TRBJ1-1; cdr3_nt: TGCAGCGTTGAGGGACACCGTGAAGCTTTCTTT; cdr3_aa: CSVEGHREAFF
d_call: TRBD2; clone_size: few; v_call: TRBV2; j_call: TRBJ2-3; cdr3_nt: TGTGCCAGCAGTGAAAGGCCTAGCGGGGCCACAGATACGCAGTATTTT; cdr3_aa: CASSERPSGATDTQYF
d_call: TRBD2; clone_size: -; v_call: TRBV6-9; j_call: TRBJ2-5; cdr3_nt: TGTGCCAGCAGTTGCAGCGGGGGGGGAGGAGAGACCCAGTACTTC; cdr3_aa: CASSCSGGGGETQYF
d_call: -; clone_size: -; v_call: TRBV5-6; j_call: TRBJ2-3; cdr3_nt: TGTGCCAGCAGCTCGCGGGTGTCCGCAGATACGCAGTATTTT; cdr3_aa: CASSSRVSADTQYF
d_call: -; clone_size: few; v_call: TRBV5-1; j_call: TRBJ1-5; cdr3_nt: TGCGCCAGCAGCCTCGACAGCCAGATCATGCCCCAGCATTTT; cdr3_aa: CASSLDSQIMPQHF
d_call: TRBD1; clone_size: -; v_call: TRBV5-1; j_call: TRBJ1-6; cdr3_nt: TGCGCCAGCAGCCCACAGGGGGCAAATTGGAATTCACCCCTCCACTTT; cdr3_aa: CASSPQGANWNSPLHF
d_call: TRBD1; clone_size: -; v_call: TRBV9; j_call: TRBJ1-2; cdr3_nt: TGTGCCAGCACCCGGGACAGGGGACTGGAAGGCTACACCTTC; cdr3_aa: CASTRDRGLEGYTF
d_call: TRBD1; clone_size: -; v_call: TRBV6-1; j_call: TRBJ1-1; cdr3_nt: TGTGCCAGCAGTGACACCGGGACAGGCACTGAAGCTTTCTTT; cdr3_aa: CASSDTGTGTEAFF